This T cell receptor beta chain was observed in a study of blood T cell repertoires in COVID-19. Study background: Sample material is recorded as cDNA or gDNA derived from T cells, B-cell-depleted T cells, or PBMCs.

How the authors handled the data: Reference gene primer amplification gave estimated nucleated cell counts. Only in-frame clones appear in the TCRdb table, and some are missing; sequencing was by immunoSEQ multiplex PCR. V and J calls and clone size are copied from that table; D and trimming were computed from the DNA. The sample records 220,000 or so clones, around 90% being singletons. CDR1 SGHRS and CDR2 YFSETQ come from the germline V gene. The CDR3 is made up of 14 amino acids. V shed 4 bases and J shed 2 bases, with 13 bases lying between them. This sequence originates from a man under 40 who had been exposed to COVID-19. Sequenced input: PBMCs or T cells enriched from blood (not recorded which). The chain couples TRBV5-1 to TRBJ2-7, with a tentative D call TRBD2 (5 bases). The CDR3 DNA reads TGCGCCAGCAGCACCACTAGTGCAACCTACGAGCAGTACTTC. Protein product: CASSTTSATYEQYF. Using reference TRBV5-1 and TRBJ2-7 for the parts outside the CDR3, the full variable domain is KAGVTQTPRYLIKTRGQQVTLSCSPISGHRSVSWYQQTPGQGLQFLFEYFSETQRNKGNFPGRFSGRQFSNSRSEMNVSTLELGDSALYLCASSTTSATYEQYFGPGTRLTVT.